This T cell receptor (beta chain) originates from a study of Tregs in tolerant kidney transplant recipients. Study summary: Related graft donors supplied nonmyeloablative bone marrow transplants, and mixed chimerism was transient. The study, taken as a whole, reports: Tregs expanded with activated donor B cells seemed most donor-specific.

With respect to this clone: The antigen is undetermined.

Trimming took 4 bases from V and 9 from J, leaving 10 bases between them. Germline V gene lookup returns CDR1 SGHAT and CDR2 FQNNGV. CDR3 length: 12 residues. Sequencing was performed with immunoSEQ multiplex PCR; in TCRdb, only in-frame clones are kept and a portion is missing. The table includes approximately 75,000 clones, 85% to 95% detected once. Sequencing was performed on Tregs from blood, taken before the transplant. This TCR was recovered from a human donor who received a combined kidney and bone marrow transplant. The V call is TRBV11-2, the J call TRBJ2-1, with D perhaps TRBD1 or TRBD2 (5 bases each). CDR3: CASSSRGGEQFF. CDR3 bases: TGTGCCAGCAGCTCCCGGGGCGGTGAGCAGTTCTTC.